A selection of T cell receptor beta chains follows, all from one sample in a study of blood T cell repertoires in COVID-19. Measured with immunoSEQ multiplex PCR; TCRdb has only the in-frame clones, and not every one. Among fewer than 250,000 clones listed, 80% to 95% were seen once. Sequencing input: peripheral blood. The receptors were gathered from a man aged 60-69 years with COVID-19, enrolled during active disease. Each CDR3 is given with its conserved first and last residue. The D gene is left open where the match is weak. The size field is filled for only some rows; it gives once, few, many or a size class.

D gene: TRBD1
V gene: TRBV7-9
clone size: NA
CDR3 protein: CASRSGTGDSPLHF

D gene: NA
V gene: TRBV19
clone size: NA
CDR3 protein: CASRRSTYEQYF

D gene: NA
V gene: TRBV21-1
clone size: NA
CDR3 protein: CASSKSWPRAGVVF

D gene: TRBD1
V gene: TRBV4-2
clone size: NA
CDR3 protein: CASSQAGQNYGYTF

D gene: NA
V gene: TRBV5-4
clone size: NA
CDR3 protein: CASSPTGEPQFF

D gene: NA
V gene: TRBV5-6
clone size: NA
CDR3 protein: CASSPAGGMTEAFF

D gene: NA
V gene: TRBV28
clone size: NA
CDR3 protein: CASGISYEQYF

D gene: NA
V gene: TRBV6-5
clone size: NA
CDR3 protein: CASSYQGNQPQHF

D gene: TRBD1
V gene: TRBV7-2
clone size: NA
CDR3 protein: CASRRTGGAYGYTF

D gene: NA
V gene: TRBV7-2
clone size: once
CDR3 protein: CASSRYNPGHDYGYTF

D gene: NA
V gene: TRBV19
clone size: NA
CDR3 protein: CASSPKRARQHF

D gene: TRBD2
V gene: TRBV11-2
clone size: NA
CDR3 protein: CASSLVAGGLTETQYF

D gene: TRBD1
V gene: TRBV18
clone size: once
CDR3 protein: CASSPLGQAHYGYTF

D gene: TRBD1
V gene: TRBV19
clone size: NA
CDR3 protein: CASSTGAGAYEQYF

D gene: TRBD2
V gene: TRBV6-6
clone size: NA
CDR3 protein: CASSFSGGSTDTQYF

D gene: TRBD1
V gene: TRBV27
clone size: once
CDR3 protein: CASSTQGAEDGYTF

D gene: TRBD2
V gene: TRBV9
clone size: NA
CDR3 protein: CASSFTGTTGGETQYF

D gene: TRBD1
V gene: TRBV5-5
clone size: NA
CDR3 protein: CASSHRGLGNEQFF

D gene: TRBD1
V gene: TRBV6-5
clone size: NA
CDR3 protein: CASSYRATGAGNTIYF

D gene: TRBD1
V gene: TRBV3-1/TRBV3-2
clone size: NA
CDR3 protein: CASSQGVGGNYGYTF

D gene: TRBD1
V gene: TRBV5-6
clone size: NA
CDR3 protein: CASRGISTGPSNTGELFF

D gene: NA
V gene: TRBV10-3
clone size: NA
CDR3 protein: CAISESTGKGYTF

D gene: NA
V gene: TRBV7-9
clone size: once
CDR3 protein: CASSSRQDPNTGELFF

D gene: TRBD1
V gene: TRBV5-8
clone size: NA
CDR3 protein: CASSLGQPTGRNTEAFF

D gene: TRBD1
V gene: TRBV12-5
clone size: NA
CDR3 protein: CASGSSTGTGGNEQFF

D gene: NA
V gene: TRBV18
clone size: NA
CDR3 protein: CASSSGGFGNQPQHF

D gene: TRBD1
V gene: TRBV2
clone size: NA
CDR3 protein: CASGGTALGNTIYF

D gene: NA
V gene: TRBV19
clone size: NA
CDR3 protein: CASSMGGNNYGYTF

D gene: TRBD1
V gene: TRBV25-1
clone size: NA
CDR3 protein: CASSGQGAKNIQYF

D gene: TRBD1
V gene: TRBV11-3
clone size: NA
CDR3 protein: CASSEGQGSNYGYTF

D gene: TRBD2
V gene: TRBV19
clone size: NA
CDR3 protein: CASSAGTSVSSYEQYF

D gene: NA
V gene: TRBV3-1/TRBV3-2
clone size: NA
CDR3 protein: CASSQARGQFF

D gene: TRBD2
V gene: TRBV7-2
clone size: NA
CDR3 protein: CASSLAGGLDEQFF

D gene: TRBD1
V gene: TRBV7-9
clone size: NA
CDR3 protein: CASSPLGGTGTGTYEQYF

D gene: NA
V gene: TRBV11-1
clone size: NA
CDR3 protein: CASSFSEAGSYEQYF

D gene: TRBD1
V gene: TRBV5-6
clone size: NA
CDR3 protein: CASSFTGTGFFSGNTIYF

D gene: TRBD1
V gene: TRBV19
clone size: NA
CDR3 protein: CASTRTGVYNEQFF

D gene: TRBD1
V gene: TRBV29-1
clone size: NA
CDR3 protein: CSVMTGERSPLHF

D gene: NA
V gene: TRBV7-9
clone size: NA
CDR3 protein: CASSAYTGINSPLHF

D gene: TRBD1
V gene: TRBV24-1
clone size: NA
CDR3 protein: CATGTGSTDTQYF

D gene: NA
V gene: TRBV2
clone size: NA
CDR3 protein: CASSEATYGNEKLFF

D gene: TRBD1
V gene: TRBV2
clone size: NA
CDR3 protein: CASRFTGGHGYTF

D gene: TRBD1
V gene: TRBV3-1/TRBV3-2
clone size: NA
CDR3 protein: CASSQGGQRAQPQHF

D gene: TRBD2
V gene: TRBV4-1
clone size: NA
CDR3 protein: CASSQDPTSGGAGYF

D gene: NA
V gene: TRBV30
clone size: few
CDR3 protein: CAWSSHDEQFF

D gene: TRBD2
V gene: TRBV5-4
clone size: NA
CDR3 protein: CASSSLAGGISEQFF

D gene: TRBD1
V gene: TRBV29-1
clone size: NA
CDR3 protein: CSAGQGRSYGYTF

D gene: TRBD1
V gene: TRBV13
clone size: NA
CDR3 protein: CASSFGQGNTEAFF

D gene: TRBD1
V gene: TRBV6-5
clone size: NA
CDR3 protein: CASSYDRGQADTQYF

D gene: TRBD2
V gene: TRBV4-1
clone size: NA
CDR3 protein: CASRPSGSYEQFF

D gene: TRBD1
V gene: TRBV6-2/TRBV6-3
clone size: once
CDR3 protein: CASSRLTGTGYTDTQYF